This T cell receptor beta chain was recovered during a study of PD-1 blockade in classical Hodgkin lymphoma. Time point defined: cycle 4 day 1 (C4D1), after less than 7 weeks of nivolumab. All trial patients relapsed after autologous stem cell transplantation. CDR3 length equals 17 residues. Germline V gene sequence: CDR1 SGHAT, CDR2 FQDESV (reference sequence). The V end lost 5 bases, the J end lost 1 base, and 20 bases lay between the germline ends. Note on this clone: Its antigen remains unknown.

Method: immunoSEQ multiplex PCR; TCRdb's copy keeps in-frame clones and lacks some. The data show tens of thousands of clones, about nine tenths seen once. Study conclusions and caveats: Sources of repertoire differences remain undefined, possibly disease activity or prior therapy. Reported baseline diversity: healthy donors highest, relapsed/refractory patients lowest. CD8+ TCR diversity did not rise significantly by C4D1, unlike CD4+.

Here the sequenced sample was peripheral blood mononuclear cells (PBMCs), taken before the fourth cycle of nivolumab. The rearrangement links TRBV11-1 to TRBJ1-1, with D maybe TRBD1 (6 bases). The TCR sequence derives from a human donor with classical Hodgkin lymphoma. CDR3 bases: TGTGCCAGCAGCCGGGGGGCTGATATGAGTTGGAACACTGAAGCTTTCTTT. Its translation is CASSRGADMSWNTEAFF. Using reference TRBV11-1 and TRBJ1-1 for the parts outside the CDR3, the full variable domain is EAEVAQSPRYKITEKSQAVAFWCDPISGHATLYWYRQILGQGPELLVQFQDESVVDDSQLPKDRFSAERLKGVDSTLKIQPAELGDSAMYLCASSRGADMSWNTEAFFGQGTRLTVV.